This TCR beta chain was sequenced in a study of T-cell memory formation after mild COVID-19. This clonotype appeared a few times. The CDR3 is made up of 13 amino acids. Germline V lookup: CDR1 MNHEY, CDR2 SVGEGT. Trimming took 6 bases from V and 8 from J, leaving 14 bases between them. MiXCR, run by TCRdb on the 5' RACE reads, gives a single entry per CDR3 protein. The sample carries around 340,000 distinct CDR3 sequences, about an eighth recorded once. The specimen was PBMCs or a T cell subset sorted from them (not recorded which). The receptor was isolated from a man younger than 30 who had mild COVID-19 (a few samples of this study predate the infection). Cell type and time point are not known. J is TRBJ1-5 and V is TRBV6-2 or TRBV6-3; D is unclear. The CDR3 region is CASRGYGKEPQHF. As DNA, the CDR3 is TGTGCCAGCAGGGGGTATGGTAAGGAGCCCCAGCATTTT.